The 25 T cell receptor beta chains listed next were all sequenced from one sample in a study of blood T cell repertoires in COVID-19. Produced via immunoSEQ multiplex PCR; TCRdb's table is partial and in-frame only. The repertoire includes around 270,000 clones, 84% of them detected once, and approximately 1.5% sits in the top ten. The specimen sequenced was peripheral blood. The source of these receptors is a woman in her thirties or forties who had recovered from COVID-19.

This chain links TRBV4-1 with TRBJ2-3, with 14 bases aligning to TRBD2. Germline-derived CDR1 and CDR2 are MGHRA and YSYEKL. CDR3 size: 18 residues. The V segment lost 1 base and the J segment 2 bases; nucleotides outside the gene matches: 5. Here the CDR3 DNA reads TGCGCCAGCAGCCAAGGACTAGCGGGGGGGTTTTTCACAGATACGCAGTATTTT. This sequence encodes CASSQGLAGGFFTDTQYF.

The V and J genes are TRBV7-9 and TRBJ2-7; TRBD1 might be the D (6 bases). V lost 1 base to trimming and J lost 5 bases, with 12 bases between them. CDR3 size: 14 residues. Germline V lookup: CDR1 SEHNR, CDR2 FQNEAQ (reference sequence). The CDR3 bases are TGTGCCAGCAGCTTAGGCACAGGGAACCACGAGCAGTACTTC. It specifies CASSLGTGNHEQYF.

The rearrangement links TRBV7-2 to TRBJ2-5, with TRBD2 identical over 12 bases. The CDR3 sequence is 17 residues long. V shed 2 bases, J shed 7 bases, and the junction held 11 bases outside the gene matches. Germline V gives CDR1 SGHTA, CDR2 FQGNSA. Here the CDR3 reads CASSLPTLAGGLVTQYF. As DNA, the CDR3 is TGTGCCAGCAGCTTACCAACACTAGCGGGGGGCCTAGTGACCCAGTACTTC.

The V call is TRBV5-4, the J call TRBJ2-7; 7 nucleotides match TRBD1. V dropped 0 bases and J dropped 1; count of bases not matched to a gene: 1. The CDR3 is made up of 14 amino acids. Germline values: CDR1 SGHNT, CDR2 YYREEE (reference sequence). The CDR3 bases are TGTGCCAGCAGCTTGGGACAGGGATCCTACGAGCAGTACTTC. Protein product: CASSLGQGSYEQYF.

Note on this clone: The same CDR3 can be traced to other DNA sequences in this sample. CDR3 sequence: CASSLAGSYEQYF. As DNA, the CDR3 is TGTGCCAGCAGTTTAGCGGGCTCCTACGAGCAGTACTTC. V and J are TRBV27 and TRBJ2-7; possible D gene TRBD2, 5 bases. Germline CDR1 is MNHEY and CDR2 is SMNVEV (reference sequence). The CDR3 consists of 13 residues. V lost 2 bases to trimming and J lost 0 bases, with 5 bases between them.

The chain joins TRBV11-2 to TRBJ1-1; unclear D gene. V lost 5 bases, J lost 0 bases, and 13 bases lay in between. This CDR3 is 15 amino acids long. Germline lookup yields CDR1 SGHAT and CDR2 FQNNGV. The CDR3 DNA reads TGTGCCAGCAGCCCACGGGGAGACATGAACACTGAAGCTTTCTTT. Translated, it gives CASSPRGDMNTEAFF.

The V call is TRBV29-1, the J call TRBJ1-1; D remains ambiguous. Trimming took off 0 bases at V and 1 base at J, with 12 bases between the two ends. CDR1 SQVTM and CDR2 ANQGSEA come from the germline V gene. The CDR3 covers 15 residues. The CDR3 here is CSVEDPGTKNTEAFF. CDR3 in DNA: TGCAGCGTTGAAGATCCAGGCACAAAGAACACTGAAGCTTTCTTT. Full variable domain (missing parts from reference TRBV29-1 and TRBJ1-1): SAVISQKPSRDICQRGTSLTIQCQVDSQVTMMFWYRQQPGQSLTLIATANQGSEATYESGFVIDKFPISRPNLTFSTLTVSNMSPEDSSIYLCSVEDPGTKNTEAFFGQGTRLTVV.

This chain links TRBV24-1 with TRBJ2-3; TRBD2 matches at 7 bases. V lost 3 bases to trimming and J lost 5 bases; unmatched junction nucleotides: 4. Germline V gene lookup returns CDR1 KGHDR and CDR2 SFDVKD. The CDR3 sequence is 14 residues long. The CDR3 loop is CATSDREGRDTQYF. The CDR3 DNA follows: TGTGCCACCAGTGATAGGGAGGGTCGAGATACGCAGTATTTT.

The V gene is TRBV19, the J gene TRBJ1-1, with D unclear. CDR1 LNHDA and CDR2 SQIVND come from the germline V gene (reference sequence). The CDR3 spans 16 residues. V lost 6 bases and J lost 1, with 18 bases in between. In DNA form, the CDR3 reads TGTGCCAGTAGCTCTGACCGGACTGGAAAGAACACTGAAGCTTTCTTT. Encoded protein: CASSSDRTGKNTEAFF.

Concerning this clone: The junction departs from germline at one end; a sequencing error may be responsible. J is TRBJ2-1 and V is TRBV12-3 or TRBV12-4; D is perhaps TRBD2 (5 bases). The CDR3 is 12 residues long. The CDR3 loop reads CASSISRDEEFF. The CDR3 DNA reads as TGTGCCAGCAGTATTAGCCGGGATGAGGAGTTCTTC.

The chain couples TRBV30 to TRBJ2-7; the D is unclear. Germline CDR1 and CDR2: GTSNPN and SVGIG (reference sequence). V was cut by 0 bases and J by 9 bases, with 9 bases left in between. The CDR3 contains 11 residues. The CDR3 region has the DNA TGTGCCTGGAGTGTACGCGTCGTGCAGTACTTC. Translation gives CAWSVRVVQYF.

This rearrangement joins TRBV5-1 to TRBJ2-5; D remains ambiguous. V shed 2 bases and J shed 0 bases, with 14 bases lying between them. The germline V gene has CDR1 SGHRS and CDR2 YFSETQ. This CDR3 has 16 amino acids. The CDR3 spells CASSLTVIHNQETQYF. CDR3 bases: TGCGCCAGCAGCTTAACAGTAATCCATAACCAAGAGACCCAGTACTTC.

The chain recombines TRBV30 with TRBJ2-3; 9 positions match TRBD2. V was pared by 2 bases and J by 6 bases, with 12 bases of the junction left unmatched. There are 16 residues in the CDR3. The germline V gene encodes CDR1 GTSNPN and CDR2 SVGIG (reference sequence). The CDR3 DNA is TGTGCCTGGAGTCGGGGGTTAGCGGGGGCGGCCGATACGCAGTATTTT. It encodes CAWSRGLAGAADTQYF.

The chain recombines TRBV6-5 with TRBJ1-5, with 7 positions matching TRBD1. Germline CDR1 MNHEY, CDR2 SVGAGI. V shed 6 bases and J 6 bases; nucleotides not matched to a gene: 5. The CDR3 length is 13 residues. CDR3 bases: TGTGCCAGCAGACAGGGGTGGGGTCAGCCCCAGCATTTT. Translation gives CASRQGWGQPQHF.

This rearrangement joins TRBV24-1 to TRBJ2-1; TRBD1 aligns across 8 bases. CDR3 length equals 13 residues. The J segment lost 11 bases and the V segment lost 4 bases, leaving 6 bases of the junction unmatched. Germline CDR1 is KGHDR and CDR2 is SFDVKD. CDR3 sequence: CATSDGGQGKQFF. The CDR3 DNA sequence: TGTGCCACCAGTGACGGCGGACAGGGTAAGCAGTTCTTC.

CDR3 in DNA: TGTGCCAGCAGGAAGGACAGGCATAATTCACCCCTCCACTTT. It encodes CASRKDRHNSPLHF. This chain joins TRBV6-5 and TRBJ1-6; 7 positions match TRBD1. The CDR3 is made up of 14 amino acids. The V and J ends lost 6 bases and 5 bases, in that order; junction bases with no gene match: 4. Germline V lookup: CDR1 MNHEY, CDR2 SVGAGI.

The chain has TRBV7-8 and TRBJ1-6; the D is unclear. Germline loops: CDR1 SGHVS, CDR2 FQNEAQ. V was clipped by 4 bases and J by 7 bases, with 11 bases between them. The CDR3 spans 14 residues. CDR3 in amino acids: CASSSGENNSPLHF. In nucleotides, the CDR3 is TGTGCCAGCAGCTCCGGTGAAAACAATTCACCCCTCCACTTT.

The chain links TRBV4-1 to TRBJ1-5; perhaps TRBD1 as D (5 bases). There are 15 residues in the CDR3. V was clipped by 2 bases and J by 3 bases, with 11 bases between them. In germline, CDR1 is MGHRA, CDR2 YSYEKL. This chain's CDR3 is CASSQPDSYNQPQHF. The CDR3 DNA is TGCGCCAGCAGCCAACCCGACAGTTACAATCAGCCCCAGCATTTT.

In its sample, this clone was seen many times. The gene calls are TRBV7-8 and TRBJ1-6, with D tentatively TRBD1 (5 bases). With 3 bases removed from V and 9 bases from J, the gap between germline ends came to 15 bases. The CDR3 covers 15 residues. Germline V CDR1 and CDR2: SGHVS, FQNEAQ. CDR3 bases: TGTGCCAGCAGCTTCGCGGGGCCGGGGACTTCACCCCTCCACTTT. Translated, it gives CASSFAGPGTSPLHF.

The rearrangement joins TRBV11-2 to TRBJ1-3; D is ambiguous. The CDR3 is made up of 13 amino acids. V gave up 6 bases and J gave up 4 bases, with 10 bases separating them. Germline CDR1 reads SGHAT; CDR2 reads FQNNGV. The CDR3 DNA reads TGTGCCAGCAGGCACCACCAGGGAAACACCATATATTTT. Protein: CASRHHQGNTIYF. The whole variable domain, filled in from reference TRBV11-2 and TRBJ1-3, reads EAGVAQSPRYKIIEKRQSVAFWCNPISGHATLYWYQQILGQGPKLLIQFQNNGVVDDSQLPKDRFSAERLKGVDSTLKIQPAKLEDSAVYLCASRHHQGNTIYFGEGSWLTVV.

Note on this clone: One junction end does not reproduce the germline sequence, and a read error may be involved. The genes are TRBV3-1 (or the pseudogene TRBV3-2) and TRBJ2-2; 9 bases agree with TRBD1. This CDR3 contains 16 residues. Germline CDR1 LGHDT, CDR2 YNNKEL (reference sequence). As DNA, the CDR3 is TGTGCCAGCAGCCAAACCGGGACAGGGAACCCCGGGGAGCTGTTTTTT. Translating gives CASSQTGTGNPGELFF.

The gene calls are TRBV24-1 and TRBJ2-2, with D maybe TRBD1 (6 bases). V was cut by 5 bases and J by 1 base, with 10 bases left in between. Germline V gene sequence: CDR1 KGHDR, CDR2 SFDVKD. This CDR3 is built from 15 residues. CDR3 sequence: CATSGTDMNTGELFF. CDR3 nucleotide sequence: TGTGCCACCAGTGGGACAGACATGAACACCGGGGAGCTGTTTTTT.

The V gene is TRBV6-1, the J gene TRBJ1-5, with 9 bases that match TRBD1. Germline V gene lookup returns CDR1 MNHNS and CDR2 SASEGT. After removal of 4 bases from V and 6 bases from J, the junction contained 10 bases not matched to a gene. The CDR3 runs 16 residues. The CDR3 sequence: CASSVGRTGVGQPQHF. The CDR3 coding sequence is TGTGCCAGCAGTGTAGGTAGGACAGGGGTAGGTCAGCCCCAGCATTTT.

J is TRBJ2-5 and V is TRBV5-1, with D unclear. The CDR3 has 13 amino acids. Trimming left V 1 base short and J 0 bases short, with 4 bases between. CDR1 and CDR2 (germline): SGHRS, YFSETQ. The CDR3 reads CASSLPYQETQYF. CDR3 nucleotide sequence: TGCGCCAGCAGCTTGCCGTACCAAGAGACCCAGTACTTC.

The gene calls are TRBV2 and TRBJ1-5; D ambiguous. Germline CDR1 and CDR2: SNHLY and FYNNEI. The CDR3 has 14 amino acids. Between the trimmed V and J ends, which lost 1 base and 5 bases, there was a span of 9 bases. The CDR3 loop is CASSEVTGHQPQHF. The CDR3 bases are TGTGCCAGCAGTGAAGTAACGGGTCATCAGCCCCAGCATTTT.